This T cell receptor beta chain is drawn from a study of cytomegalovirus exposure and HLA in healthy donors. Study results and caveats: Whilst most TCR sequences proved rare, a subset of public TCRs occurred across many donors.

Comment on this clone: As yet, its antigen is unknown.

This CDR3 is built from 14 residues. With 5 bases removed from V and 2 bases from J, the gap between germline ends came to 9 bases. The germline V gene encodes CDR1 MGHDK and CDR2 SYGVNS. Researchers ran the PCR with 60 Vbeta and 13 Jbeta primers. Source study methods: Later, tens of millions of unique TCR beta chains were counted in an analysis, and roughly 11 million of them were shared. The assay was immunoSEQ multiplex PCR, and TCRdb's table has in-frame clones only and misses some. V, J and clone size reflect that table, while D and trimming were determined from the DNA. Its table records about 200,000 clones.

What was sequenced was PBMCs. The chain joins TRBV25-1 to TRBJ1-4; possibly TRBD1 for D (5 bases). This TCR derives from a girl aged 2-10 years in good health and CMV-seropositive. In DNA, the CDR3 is TGTGCCAGCAGTAAGGGGTTCACTAATGAAAAACTGTTTTTT. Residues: CASSKGFTNEKLFF.